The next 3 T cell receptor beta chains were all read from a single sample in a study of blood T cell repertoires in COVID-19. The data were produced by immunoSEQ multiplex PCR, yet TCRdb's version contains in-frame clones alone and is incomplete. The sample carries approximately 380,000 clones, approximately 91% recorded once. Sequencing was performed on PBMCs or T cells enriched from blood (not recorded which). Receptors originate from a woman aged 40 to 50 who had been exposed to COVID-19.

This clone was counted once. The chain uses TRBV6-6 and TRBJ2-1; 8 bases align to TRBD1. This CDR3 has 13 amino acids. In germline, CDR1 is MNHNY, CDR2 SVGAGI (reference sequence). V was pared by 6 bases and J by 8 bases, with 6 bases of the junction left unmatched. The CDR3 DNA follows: TGTGCCAGCAGAACTGCAGGGGGCGATGAGCAGTTCTTC. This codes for CASRTAGGDEQFF.

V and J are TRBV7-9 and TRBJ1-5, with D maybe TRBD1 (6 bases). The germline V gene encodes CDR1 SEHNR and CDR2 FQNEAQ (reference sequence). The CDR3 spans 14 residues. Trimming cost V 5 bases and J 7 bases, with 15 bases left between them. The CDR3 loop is CASSPPGGGQPQHF. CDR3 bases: TGTGCCAGCAGCCCCCCGGGGGGGGGCCAGCCCCAGCATTTT.

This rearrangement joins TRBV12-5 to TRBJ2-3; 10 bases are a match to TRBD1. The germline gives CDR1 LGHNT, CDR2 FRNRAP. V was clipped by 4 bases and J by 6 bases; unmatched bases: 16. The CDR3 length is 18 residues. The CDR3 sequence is CASGSPLHGTGVGDTQYF. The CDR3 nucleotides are TGTGCTAGTGGTTCACCCCTCCACGGGACAGGGGTAGGGGATACGCAGTATTTT.